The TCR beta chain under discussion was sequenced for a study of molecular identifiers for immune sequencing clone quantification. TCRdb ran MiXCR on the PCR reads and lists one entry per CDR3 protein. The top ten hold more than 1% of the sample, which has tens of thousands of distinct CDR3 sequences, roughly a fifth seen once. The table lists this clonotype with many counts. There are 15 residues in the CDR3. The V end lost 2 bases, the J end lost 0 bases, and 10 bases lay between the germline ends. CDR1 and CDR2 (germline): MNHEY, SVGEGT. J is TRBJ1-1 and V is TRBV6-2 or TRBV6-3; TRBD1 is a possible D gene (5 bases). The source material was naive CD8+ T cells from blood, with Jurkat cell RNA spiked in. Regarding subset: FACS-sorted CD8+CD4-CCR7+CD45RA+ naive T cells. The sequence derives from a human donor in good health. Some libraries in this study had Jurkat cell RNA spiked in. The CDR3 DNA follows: TGTGCCAGCAGTTACGAGGGGTACATGAACACTGAAGCTTTCTTT. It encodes CASSYEGYMNTEAFF.